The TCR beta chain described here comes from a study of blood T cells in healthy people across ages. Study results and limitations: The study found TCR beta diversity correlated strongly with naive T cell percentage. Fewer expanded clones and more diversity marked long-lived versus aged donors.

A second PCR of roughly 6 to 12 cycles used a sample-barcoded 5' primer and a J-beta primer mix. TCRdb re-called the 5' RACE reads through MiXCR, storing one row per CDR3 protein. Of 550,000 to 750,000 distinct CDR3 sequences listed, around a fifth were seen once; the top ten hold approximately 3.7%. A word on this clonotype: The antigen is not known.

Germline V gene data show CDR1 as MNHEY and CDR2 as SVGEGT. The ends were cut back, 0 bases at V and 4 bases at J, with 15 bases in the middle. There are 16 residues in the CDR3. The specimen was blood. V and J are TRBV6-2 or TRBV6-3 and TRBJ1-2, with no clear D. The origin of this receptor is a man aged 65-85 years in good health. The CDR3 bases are TGTGCCAGCAGTTACTCGACGGACGACGGCTTCTATGGCTACACCTTC. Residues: CASSYSTDDGFYGYTF.